This T cell receptor (beta chain) emerged from a study of cytotoxic CD8 clonotypes in ibrutinib-treated CLL. Overall study results and limits: Clonality went higher at ibrutinib response and then dropped back toward baseline at progression.

The method was immunoSEQ multiplex PCR; TCRdb's version includes in-frame clones alone and lacks a portion of them. The profile covers 200,000 to 250,000 clones, with 70% appearing a single time and roughly 15% taken by the ten largest. Points on this clone: No antigen is known for it.

Germline CDR1 is SGDLS and CDR2 is YYNGEE. The length of the CDR3 is 12 residues. V lost 3 bases and J 4 bases, leaving 8 bases between the germline ends. This rearrangement joins TRBV9 to TRBJ2-7; TRBD1 is a possible D gene (6 bases). Sequenced material: PBMCs, taken after 24 months of ibrutinib treatment. The TCR comes from a human donor with chronic lymphocytic leukemia. CDR3 nucleotides: TGTGCCAGCAGCGAAACAGGGTACGAGCAGTACTTC. Translated: CASSETGYEQYF.